Shown below are 24 T cell receptor beta chains from a single sample sequenced in a study of monozygotic twins with inflammatory bowel disease. Following a re-call of the 5' RACE reads, TCRdb has one entry per CDR3 protein and lacks DNA. This repertoire includes a few hundred thousand distinct CDR3 sequences. Sample: blood. The source of these receptors is a human donor with ulcerative colitis or Crohn's disease, or a healthy co-twin of an affected twin (not recorded which).

The rearrangement links TRBV6-1 to TRBJ2-7; the TRBD1 assignment by TCRdb is unverifiable without DNA. Germline V gene data show CDR1 as MNHNS and CDR2 as SASEGT. The CDR3 length is 15 residues. The CDR3 sequence is CASRRPGQGAYEQYF.

This chain joins TRBV20-1 and TRBJ2-3; TCRdb proposes TRBD1, but this gene call is untestable without DNA. The CDR3 has 13 residues. Germline V gene sequence: CDR1 DFQATT, CDR2 SNEGSKA (reference sequence). CDR3 sequence reads: CSEQGVGTDTQYF.

CDR3 amino acids: CATSRGAGGAQRHEQFF. The J gene is TRBJ2-1, the V gene TRBV15; without DNA, the TCRdb call of TRBD1 cannot be checked. Germline V gene data show CDR1 as LNHNV and CDR2 as YYDKDF (reference sequence). The CDR3 length is 17 residues.

The chain carries TRBV5-1 and TRBJ2-5; without DNA, the TCRdb call of TRBD1 cannot be checked. Germline V gene lookup returns CDR1 SGHRS and CDR2 YFSETQ. This CDR3 is built from 16 residues. CDR3: CASSLEGQGLQETQYF.

The V and J genes are TRBV28 and TRBJ2-7. CDR1 and CDR2 from the germline V gene are MDHEN and SYDVKM. This CDR3 is built from 13 residues. CDR3 residues: CASSFRGLYEQYF.

V and J are TRBV11-2 and TRBJ1-2; TCRdb's D call of TRBD1 is untestable without DNA. Germline V CDR1 and CDR2: SGHAT, FQNNGV. This CDR3 region has 14 residues. This CDR3 is CASSLGQGAWGYTF.

The chain is built from TRBV28 and TRBJ2-5; TCRdb selects TRBD2, and the lack of DNA leaves this call unchecked. The CDR3 has 12 residues. Germline assignment: CDR1 MDHEN and CDR2 SYDVKM. CDR3 region: CASRGRMETQYF.

This chain connects TRBV5-1 to TRBJ2-7; with no DNA, the TCRdb D assignment of TRBD1 cannot be verified. The CDR3 sequence is 14 residues long. Germline values: CDR1 SGHRS, CDR2 YFSETQ. The CDR3 loop is CASSLGTVSYEQYF.

The rearrangement uses TRBV20-1 and TRBJ2-7; absent DNA, TCRdb's TRBD1 call cannot be checked. This CDR3 has 15 residues. Germline V CDR1 and CDR2: DFQATT, SNEGSKA (reference sequence). CDR3 amino acids: CSARKMTGSSYEQYF.

The chain couples TRBV12-3 or TRBV12-4 to TRBJ2-5; TCRdb calls TRBD1, which cannot be checked without DNA. This CDR3 is built from 15 residues. The CDR3 sequence: CASRFSGGAQETQYF.

This sequence joins TRBV5-6 and TRBJ2-3; TCRdb's D call of TRBD1 is untestable without DNA. Germline CDR1 reads SGHDT; CDR2 reads YYEEEE. This CDR3 is 13 amino acids long. CDR3 sequence reads: CASSFGTTDTQYF. Full variable domain (outside the CDR3, taken from reference TRBV5-6 and TRBJ2-3): DAGVTQSPTHLIKTRGQQVTLRCSPKSGHDTVSWYQQALGQGPQFIFQYYEEEERQRGNFPDRFSGHQFPNYSSELNVNALLLGDSALYLCASSFGTTDTQYFGPGTRLTVL.

The chain recombines TRBV28 with TRBJ2-1; with no DNA, the TCRdb D assignment of TRBD1 cannot be verified. Germline assignment: CDR1 MDHEN and CDR2 SYDVKM. The CDR3 loop spans 13 amino acids. Here the CDR3 reads CASLSIAKDEQFF.

This chain connects TRBV6-5 to TRBJ1-2. The V gene's germline CDR1 is MNHEY and CDR2 SVGAGI. This CDR3 is built from 15 residues. The CDR3 sequence: CASSYEPQHVYGYTF.

The V and J genes are TRBV6-1 and TRBJ2-7; the D gene TCRdb calls, TRBD1, cannot be checked with no DNA. From germline, CDR1 is MNHNS and CDR2 SASEGT. There are 14 residues in the CDR3. CDR3 sequence reads: CASTPPGTGSEQYF.

This sequence joins TRBV12-3 or TRBV12-4 and TRBJ1-2. The CDR3 is made up of 16 amino acids. The CDR3 loop reads CASSSPWEDFNYGYTF.

The genes are TRBV5-1 and TRBJ1-6; TCRdb selects TRBD1, and the lack of DNA leaves this call unchecked. CDR1 is SGHRS, CDR2 YFSETQ, per germline. The CDR3 runs to 15 residues. The CDR3 protein is CASSLGQTYNSPLHF.

The chain carries TRBV7-2 and TRBJ1-6. Germline CDR1 is SGHTA and CDR2 is FQGNSA. The CDR3 runs 13 residues. This CDR3 reads CASSMGLNSPLHF. Variable domain in full (rest from reference TRBV7-2 and TRBJ1-6): GAGVSQSPSNKVTEKGKDVELRCDPISGHTALYWYRQSLGQGLEFLIYFQGNSAPDKSGLPSDRFSAERTGGSVSTLTIQRTQQEDSAVYLCASSMGLNSPLHFGNGTRLTVT.

The CDR3 reads CAWSPSGYGYTF. The chain employs TRBV30 and TRBJ1-2. The germline CDR1 and CDR2 sequences are GTSNPN and SVGIG (reference sequence). The CDR3 totals 12 residues.

The gene calls are TRBV10-1 and TRBJ2-2; without DNA, the TCRdb call of TRBD2 cannot be checked. Per germline, CDR1 WNHNN and CDR2 SYGVQD (reference sequence). This CDR3 is 18 amino acids long. Here the CDR3 reads CASSESGLAGGGTGELFF.

The chain combines TRBV6-2 or TRBV6-3 with TRBJ1-2; absent DNA, TCRdb's TRBD1 call cannot be checked. Looked up from germline, CDR1 is MNHEY and CDR2 is SVGEGT. The CDR3 totals 14 residues. The CDR3 here is CASSYRQGRDGYTF.

The genes are TRBV7-9 and TRBJ2-5; the TRBD1 assignment by TCRdb is unverifiable without DNA. The germline V gene has CDR1 SEHNR and CDR2 FQNEAQ (reference sequence). This CDR3 has 15 residues. The CDR3 loop is CASSSGQGAMETQYF.

V is TRBV5-4 and J is TRBJ2-1; TCRdb lists TRBD1, though no DNA is available to test this call. This CDR3 spans 15 amino acids. Per the germline V gene, CDR1 is SGHNT and CDR2 is YYREEE (reference sequence). The CDR3 reads CASSRGGTGGDEQFF. Variable domain in full (rest from reference TRBV5-4 and TRBJ2-1): ETGVTQSPTHLIKTRGQQVTLRCSSQSGHNTVSWYQQALGQGPQFIFQYYREEENGRGNFPPRFSGLQFPNYSSELNVNALELDDSALYLCASSRGGTGGDEQFFGPGTRLTVL.

J is TRBJ2-1 and V is TRBV10-1. CDR1 and CDR2 from the germline V gene are WNHNN and SYGVQD (reference sequence). This CDR3 is 14 amino acids long. The CDR3 is CASSGSGDRDEQFF.

This rearrangement joins TRBV6-5 to TRBJ2-2; TCRdb reports TRBD1, a call that lacks DNA to check it against. CDR1 is MNHEY and CDR2 is SVGAGI in the germline V gene. The CDR3 runs to 16 residues. CDR3 loop: CASSYWGTEGPGELFF.